One sample yielded the 20 T cell receptor beta chains listed below, sequenced in a study of regulatory and conventional T cells in RAG deficiency. Profiled with immunoSEQ multiplex PCR; TCRdb holds only in-frame clones, not every one. The sample has roughly 20,000 clones, roughly 87% seen once. Blood CD4+ CD25-high CD127-low regulatory T cells supplied the genomic DNA template. These data were also filed under a second study, of regulatory T cells. That paper adds: Amplification used 52 TRBV primers and 13 TRBJ primers.

Sequencing used Tregs sorted from blood. The receptor source for this set is a human donor in good health.

This clone has just a few counts. The gene calls are TRBV19 and TRBJ2-7; 7 bases line up with TRBD2. The CDR3 covers 14 residues. After removal of 4 bases from V and 1 base from J, the junction contained 4 bases not matched to a gene. Germline CDR1 and CDR2: LNHDA and SQIVND (reference sequence). As DNA, the CDR3 is TGTGCCAGTAGTAGGAGAGCGGGATCCTACGAGCAGTACTTC. This codes for CASSRRAGSYEQYF.

This clone was recorded only once. V is TRBV5-1 and J is TRBJ2-1; D is tentatively TRBD1 or TRBD2 (5 bases each). V was shortened by 4 bases and J by 4 bases, with 12 bases between the two germline ends. This CDR3 contains 14 residues. Germline assignment: CDR1 SGHRS and CDR2 YFSETQ. The chain's CDR3 is CASSAGTTYNEQFF. CDR3 sequence (DNA): TGCGCCAGCAGCGCCGGGACCACGTACAATGAGCAGTTCTTC.

The chain has TRBV6-5 and TRBJ2-7; no reliable D call. The germline V and J ends were trimmed by 0 bases and 0 bases, with 6 bases remaining between them. The germline V gene has CDR1 MNHEY and CDR2 SVGAGI. CDR3 length: 14 residues. CDR3 amino acids: CASSYSRVSYEQYF. CDR3 DNA: TGTGCCAGCAGTTACTCTAGGGTCTCCTACGAGCAGTACTTC.

The V call is TRBV23-1, the J call TRBJ1-3; 7 nucleotides align to TRBD1. TRBV23-1 is designated an ORF whose function remains uncertain. This CDR3 has 16 amino acids. The trim removed 3 bases at V and 3 bases at J, leaving 8 bases unmatched. The CDR3 is CASSHTTGRLGNTIYF. The CDR3 region has the DNA TGCGCCAGCAGTCACACGACAGGGAGGCTTGGAAACACCATATATTTT.

The genes are TRBV4-1 and TRBJ1-6; D gene uncertain. The CDR3 has 14 residues. CDR1 and CDR2 from the germline V gene are MGHRA and YSYEKL. Trimming stripped 4 bases from V and 9 bases from J, with 13 bases between. DNA for the CDR3: TGCGCCAGCAGCCCAACCGGCCCGGGTTCACCCCTCCACTTT. Protein sequence: CASSPTGPGSPLHF.

The V call is TRBV4-1, the J call TRBJ2-5, with no clear D. This CDR3 spans 17 amino acids. The V gene lost 1 base and the J gene lost 2 bases, with 17 bases spanning the gap. Germline CDR1 MGHRA, CDR2 YSYEKL. The CDR3 spells CASSQVLQNLRQETQYF. DNA of the CDR3: TGCGCCAGCAGCCAAGTTCTCCAAAACCTCCGACAAGAGACCCAGTACTTC.

The CDR3 region is CASSFSTASTFSGNYGYTF. DNA of the CDR3: TGTGCCAGCAGTTTCTCGACGGCGAGTACCTTCAGTGGGAACTATGGCTACACCTTC. The chain is built from TRBV27 and TRBJ1-2; the D is unclear. Germline V CDR1 and CDR2: MNHEY, SMNVEV (reference sequence). This CDR3 contains 19 residues. V was trimmed by 3 bases and J by 2 bases, leaving 25 bases between them.

The chain couples TRBV5-1 to TRBJ2-1; the D is unclear. V was shortened by 0 bases and J by 1 base, with 8 bases between the two germline ends. CDR3 length equals 15 residues. The germline V gene has CDR1 SGHRS and CDR2 YFSETQ. CDR3 in amino acids: CASSLARLSYNEQFF. The CDR3 coding sequence is TGCGCCAGCAGCTTGGCAAGGCTGTCCTACAATGAGCAGTTCTTC.

The chain recombines TRBV11-2 with TRBJ2-2; weak D call: TRBD1 (6 bases). CDR1 SGHAT and CDR2 FQNNGV come from the germline V gene. The CDR3 has 11 residues. Trimming left V 10 bases short and J 4 bases short, with 7 bases between. CDR3: CAKGGTGELFF. The CDR3 bases are TGTGCCAAAGGGGGCACCGGGGAGCTGTTTTTT.

V and J are TRBV12-5 and TRBJ2-2, with no clear D. CDR3 length equals 16 residues. V dropped 2 bases and J dropped 5 bases, with 15 bases sitting between them. Germline loops: CDR1 LGHNT, CDR2 FRNRAP. DNA for the CDR3: TGTGCTAGTGGTTTGTTCAAGGGAATCCGGACCGGGGAGCTGTTTTTT. Amino acid sequence: CASGLFKGIRTGELFF.

This chain connects TRBV5-1 to TRBJ2-5, with a tentative D call TRBD2 (7 bases). The CDR3 extends over 16 amino acids. CDR1 and CDR2 (germline): SGHRS, YFSETQ. Trimming shortened V by 1 base and J by 1 base, and 14 bases separated the two germline ends. The CDR3 sequence is CASSLFRGALQETQYF. Here the CDR3 DNA reads TGCGCCAGCAGCTTGTTTCGGGGGGCCCTCCAAGAGACCCAGTACTTC.

V gene TRBV19 combines with J gene TRBJ2-7; D gene ambiguous. The CDR3 extends over 11 amino acids. Germline V gives CDR1 LNHDA, CDR2 SQIVND (reference sequence). V lost 1 base, J lost 7 bases, and 5 bases lay in between. The CDR3 coding sequence is TGTGCCAGTAGTATAGGAGCGGAGCAGTACTTC. Translation: CASSIGAEQYF.

The CDR3, as DNA: TGTGCCAGCAGTGGGACAGGTCAATATCTGCCCCAGCATTTT. Translated: CASSGTGQYLPQHF. The rearrangement links TRBV6-1 to TRBJ1-5; the match to TRBD1 covers 7 bases. J was trimmed by 9 bases and V by 4 bases; bases with no gene match: 9. Germline V gives CDR1 MNHNS, CDR2 SASEGT. This CDR3 spans 14 amino acids.

V usage is TRBV28 and J usage is TRBJ1-2, with TRBD1 as a possible D gene (6 bases). The CDR3 has 12 amino acids. The germline V and J ends were trimmed by 8 bases and 2 bases, with 9 bases remaining between them. Germline CDR1 MDHEN, CDR2 SYDVKM. CDR3 sequence: CASGTQNYGYTF. The CDR3 nucleotides are TGTGCCAGCGGGACACAGAACTATGGCTACACCTTC.

This chain uses TRBV9 with TRBJ2-1; unclear D gene. The V end was cut by 1 base, the J end by 6 bases, with 14 bases between. The CDR3 extends over 15 amino acids. CDR1 and CDR2 from the germline V gene are SGDLS and YYNGEE. DNA of the CDR3: TGTGCCAGCAGCGTATCTCTATCACTCCCCAATGAGCAGTTCTTC. This encodes CASSVSLSLPNEQFF. The full variable domain, its missing parts supplied by reference TRBV9 and TRBJ2-1, is DSGVTQTPKHLITATGQRVTLRCSPRSGDLSVYWYQQSLDQGLQFLIQYYNGEERAKGNILERFSAQQFPDLHSELNLSSLELGDSALYFCASSVSLSLPNEQFFGPGTRLTVL.

The CDR3 here is CSVDPGQGTDTQYF. As DNA, the CDR3 is TGCAGCGTTGATCCGGGACAGGGGACAGATACGCAGTATTTT. V gene TRBV29-1 combines with J gene TRBJ2-3; 10 bases fit TRBD1. Trimming took 3 bases from V and 3 from J; bases not matched to a gene: 3. The CDR3 extends over 14 amino acids. Germline V lookup: CDR1 SQVTM, CDR2 ANQGSEA.

The V gene is TRBV7-8, the J gene TRBJ2-5, with D hard to call. The V end lost 5 bases, the J end lost 2 bases, and 15 bases lay between the germline ends. CDR3 size: 15 residues. Germline-derived CDR1 and CDR2 are SGHVS and FQNEAQ. CDR3 DNA sequence: TGTGCCAGCAGCGGCCTTGGCTATGAACAAGAGACCCAGTACTTC. Encoded protein: CASSGLGYEQETQYF.

The V gene is TRBV28, the J gene TRBJ1-1; D might be TRBD1 (6 bases). This CDR3 spans 17 amino acids. The germline V gene encodes CDR1 MDHEN and CDR2 SYDVKM. Between the trimmed V and J ends, which lost 6 bases and 0 bases, there was a span of 20 bases. This CDR3 is CASRAFPTGRVNTEAFF. The CDR3 DNA reads as TGTGCCAGCAGAGCCTTTCCGACAGGTAGAGTGAACACTGAAGCTTTCTTT.

The chain links TRBV7-2 to TRBJ2-3; no reliable D call. In germline, CDR1 is SGHTA, CDR2 FQGNSA. V was clipped by 6 bases and J by 6 bases, with 10 bases between them. The CDR3 is 12 amino acids. CDR3 loop: CASRRGGDTQYF. Written as DNA, the CDR3 is TGTGCCAGCAGAAGAGGTGGCGATACGCAGTATTTT.

This clone was found a few times. V and J are TRBV11-2 and TRBJ1-1; TRBD1 matches at 7 bases. This CDR3 contains 15 residues. Germline V gene lookup returns CDR1 SGHAT and CDR2 FQNNGV. V shed 4 bases, J shed 1 base, and the junction held 6 bases outside the gene matches. In DNA, the CDR3 is TGTGCCAGCAGCTCGGGGGGACAGAAGAACACTGAAGCTTTCTTT. Amino acids: CASSSGGQKNTEAFF.